This section outlines one T cell receptor (beta chain) sequence together with its context. CDR1 and CDR2 (germline): MNHEY, SVGEGT. CDR3 size: 15 residues. A J-beta primer mix and a sample-barcoded 5' primer were used in a second PCR of roughly 6 to 11 cycles. Carrying 12 random nucleotides, a template-switch adaptor labeled each individual cDNA molecule. TCRdb re-called the 5' RACE reads with MiXCR, one entry per CDR3 protein. The table has almost 1 million distinct CDR3 sequences, roughly 51% seen once. The source of the sample is a study of blood T cells in healthy people across ages. The V call is TRBV6-2 or TRBV6-3, the J call TRBJ2-5; 14 nucleotides align to TRBD2. TRBJ2-7 explains the end of the DNA better; the J call may be wrong. The sequence was obtained from a woman in her fifties or sixties in good health. Sequenced: blood. The CDR3 here is CASSYGTSGRDEQYF. The CDR3 nucleotides are TGTGCCAGCAGCTACGGGACTAGCGGGAGAGACGAGCAGTACTTC.